Following are 27 T cell receptor beta chains from one sample sequenced in a study of PD-L1 blockade in urothelial cancer. This table comes from immunoSEQ multiplex PCR, and its TCRdb copy is limited to in-frame clones, with some not included. The sample records around 100,000 clones, roughly 91% being singletons. Time point indicated: pretreatment peripheral blood. The source was PBMCs, collected around atezolizumab (anti-PD-L1) treatment. The receptors were sampled from a man in his 60s with urothelial cancer.

The chain recombines TRBV11-2 with TRBJ2-7; possible D gene TRBD1, 6 bases. Germline loops: CDR1 SGHAT, CDR2 FQNNGV. Trimming pared 6 bases from V and 3 bases from J, leaving 12 bases between. The CDR3 has 13 residues. CDR3 loop: CASRSTGIYEQYF. Here the CDR3 DNA reads TGTGCCAGCAGATCAACAGGGATCTACGAGCAGTACTTC.

This chain uses TRBV4-1 with TRBJ2-7; TRBD1 might be the D (5 bases). Trimming took off 0 bases at V and 0 bases at J, with 9 bases between the two ends. Germline V gene lookup returns CDR1 MGHRA and CDR2 YSYEKL. The CDR3 has 15 residues. The CDR3 is CASSQDGASSYEQYF. The CDR3 DNA reads TGCGCCAGCAGCCAAGATGGGGCCAGCTCCTACGAGCAGTACTTC.

This chain connects TRBV7-8 to TRBJ2-7; D call uncertain. The germline V and J ends were trimmed by 5 bases and 2 bases, with 7 bases remaining between them. The germline gives CDR1 SGHVS, CDR2 FQNEAQ. CDR3 length equals 12 residues. The chain's CDR3 is CASSLEAYEQYF. CDR3 nucleotide sequence: TGTGCCAGCAGCCTCGAGGCCTACGAGCAGTACTTC.

The genes are TRBV5-1 and TRBJ2-5; 11 bases agree with TRBD1. J lost 5 bases, V lost 0 bases, and 0 bases had no gene match. CDR3 length equals 14 residues. Germline loops: CDR1 SGHRS, CDR2 YFSETQ. CDR3 loop: CASSLGTGGETQYF. The CDR3 nucleotides are TGCGCCAGCAGCTTGGGGACAGGGGGCGAGACCCAGTACTTC.

The chain is built from TRBV7-8 and TRBJ2-5, with D perhaps matching TRBD1 (5 bases). Per germline, CDR1 SGHVS and CDR2 FQNEAQ. V was shortened by 5 bases and J by 3 bases, with 13 bases between the two germline ends. This CDR3 is built from 14 residues. The CDR3 DNA is TGTGCCAGCAGCCGACTCACAGGAGAAGAGACCCAGTACTTC. Amino acid sequence: CASSRLTGEETQYF.

The genes are TRBV16 and TRBJ1-5; D is uncertain. Germline CDR1 is KGHSY and CDR2 is FQNENV. The germline V and J ends were trimmed by 2 bases and 6 bases, with 11 bases remaining between them. The CDR3 is 14 residues long. CDR3 coding DNA: TGTGCCAGCAGCCAAGGGCAAGGTGGTCAGCCCCAGCATTTT. Translating gives CASSQGQGGQPQHF. The whole variable domain, remainder taken from reference TRBV16 and TRBJ1-5, is GEEVAQTPKHLVRGEGQKAKLYCAPIKGHSYVFWYQQVLKNEFKFLISFQNENVFDETGMPKERFSAKCLPNSPCSLEIQATKLEDSAVYFCASSQGQGGQPQHFGDGTRLSIL.

This clone has more than one count but fewer than ten. As DNA, the CDR3 is TGTGCCAGCCAGACGGGGTCCGAAAAACTGTTTTTT. Protein sequence: CASQTGSEKLFF. J is TRBJ1-4 and V is TRBV6-6; D uncertain. V gave up 8 bases and J gave up 8 bases, with 12 bases separating them. CDR3 length equals 12 residues. From germline, CDR1 is MNHNY and CDR2 SVGAGI (reference sequence).

This clone was seen a single time. The chain uses TRBV15 and TRBJ1-2; D is perhaps TRBD1 (6 bases). Trimming took 3 bases from V and 8 from J, leaving 19 bases between them. This CDR3 has 15 residues. In germline, CDR1 is LNHNV, CDR2 YYDKDF (reference sequence). CDR3 loop: CATSSPPAGAVGYTF. CDR3 in DNA: TGTGCCACCAGCAGTCCCCCGGCGGGGGCAGTCGGCTACACCTTC. Full variable domain (missing parts from reference TRBV15 and TRBJ1-2): DAMVIQNPRYQVTQFGKPVTLSCSQTLNHNVMYWYQQKSSQAPKLLFHYYDKDFNNEADTPDNFQSRRPNTSFCFLDIRSPGLGDTAMYLCATSSPPAGAVGYTFGSGTRLTVV.

The CDR3 nucleotides are TGTGCCAGCAGCTTAGCCATTAGGACAGGGAAGGTTGAAGCTTTCTTT. Translated: CASSLAIRTGKVEAFF. The rearrangement links TRBV13 to TRBJ1-1; 8 bases agree with TRBD1. Germline assignment: CDR1 PRHDT and CDR2 FYEKMQ (reference sequence). CDR3 length equals 16 residues. Trimming cost V 1 base and J 7 bases; bases outside gene matches: 11.

J is TRBJ1-2 and V is TRBV6-6; no clear D gene. This CDR3 spans 16 amino acids. The germline V gene has CDR1 MNHNY and CDR2 SVGAGI (reference sequence). V was pared by 6 bases and J by 8 bases, with 25 bases between. Here the CDR3 reads CASSSLPPSTAGGYTF. DNA for the CDR3: TGTGCCAGCAGCTCACTCCCCCCTTCGACGGCAGGCGGCTACACCTTC.

This chain joins TRBV5-1 and TRBJ1-5, with D uncertain. From germline, CDR1 is SGHRS and CDR2 YFSETQ. This CDR3 contains 14 residues. Trimming removed 4 bases at V and 4 bases at J, with 12 bases between. The CDR3 sequence is CASSLGGRNQPQHF. The DNA for the CDR3 is TGCGCCAGCAGCCTTGGTGGCAGAAATCAGCCCCAGCATTTT.

This clone was observed once. This chain connects TRBV7-9 to TRBJ2-2, with D maybe TRBD1 (5 bases). In germline, CDR1 is SEHNR, CDR2 FQNEAQ (reference sequence). This CDR3 contains 15 residues. The V and J ends lost 5 bases and 2 bases respectively, with 12 bases between them. The CDR3 coding sequence is TGTGCCAGCAGCACGCTAGGGGAAAACACCGGGGAGCTGTTTTTT. As protein: CASSTLGENTGELFF. Combining the CDR3 with reference TRBV7-9 and TRBJ2-2 gives the whole variable domain DTGVSQNPRHKITKRGQNVTFRCDPISEHNRLYWYRQTLGQGPEFLTYFQNEAQLEKSRLLSDRFSAERPKGSFSTLEIQRTEQGDSAMYLCASSTLGENTGELFFGEGSRLTVL.

The DNA for the CDR3 is TGTGCCAGCAGTGAGATAGCGGAACCCTACAATGAGCAGTTCTTC. Amino acid sequence: CASSEIAEPYNEQFF. This chain uses TRBV6-1 with TRBJ2-1; D is perhaps TRBD2 (6 bases). The CDR3 loop spans 15 amino acids. V lost 3 bases, J lost 2 bases, and 11 bases lay in between. Germline-derived CDR1 and CDR2 are MNHNS and SASEGT.

This clone has just a few counts. The chain recombines TRBV28 with TRBJ2-7, with 7 positions matching TRBD1. J was trimmed by 3 bases and V by 10 bases; bases with no gene match: 9. CDR1 and CDR2 from the germline V gene are MDHEN and SYDVKM. The CDR3 sequence is 13 residues long. DNA for the CDR3: TGTGCCACCACAGGGGCCAAAGACTACGAGCAGTACTTC. Translating gives CATTGAKDYEQYF.

In its sample, this clone was seen a few times. The chain carries TRBV7-8 and TRBJ1-2; D is possibly TRBD1 (5 bases). Looked up from germline, CDR1 is SGHVS and CDR2 is FQNEAQ. The ends were cut back, 5 bases at V and 8 bases at J, with 18 bases in the middle. The CDR3 contains 14 residues. CDR3 nucleotide sequence: TGTGCCAGCAGCCTACGGACAACGACCTACGGCTACACCTTC. Translated: CASSLRTTTYGYTF.

V gene TRBV6-5 combines with J gene TRBJ2-7; 7 nucleotides align to TRBD2. Losses at the gene ends were 6 bases for V and 0 bases for J; bases not matched to a gene: 8. This CDR3 has 15 amino acids. Germline loops: CDR1 MNHEY, CDR2 SVGAGI. CDR3 nucleotide sequence: TGTGCCAGCAGCTTGGGGGGAGGGCTCTCCTACGAGCAGTACTTC. It encodes CASSLGGGLSYEQYF.

J is TRBJ1-1 and V is TRBV5-1, with D possibly being TRBD1 (6 bases). The V gene lost 0 bases and the J gene lost 3 bases, with 12 bases spanning the gap. This CDR3 contains 15 residues. Germline CDR1 is SGHRS and CDR2 is YFSETQ. CDR3 region: CASSLVGGGDTEAFF. In DNA, the CDR3 is TGCGCCAGCAGCTTGGTGGGAGGGGGGGACACTGAAGCTTTCTTT.

The chain is built from TRBV15 and TRBJ2-1; TRBD1 aligns across 8 bases. There are 16 residues in the CDR3. Trimming cost V 3 bases and J 7 bases; bases outside gene matches: 11. Germline V gives CDR1 LNHNV, CDR2 YYDKDF (reference sequence). For the CDR3, the DNA is TGTGCCACCAGCAGGCCCAGGACAGGGTCGGTGAATGAGCAGTTCTTC. This gives the protein CATSRPRTGSVNEQFF.

V gene TRBV7-9 combines with J gene TRBJ1-1; D is unclear. This CDR3 comprises 14 residues. Germline loops: CDR1 SEHNR, CDR2 FQNEAQ (reference sequence). Trimming took 3 bases from V and 4 from J, leaving 12 bases between them. CDR3 in amino acids: CASSFSMKSTEAFF. The CDR3 DNA reads TGTGCCAGCAGCTTCAGTATGAAATCCACTGAAGCTTTCTTT.

V gene TRBV19 combines with J gene TRBJ1-4, with TRBD1 as a possible D gene (6 bases). Germline CDR1 LNHDA, CDR2 SQIVND (reference sequence). This CDR3 region has 14 residues. The V end was cut by 5 bases, the J end by 3 bases, with 10 bases between. In DNA form, the CDR3 reads TGTGCCAGTAGTCCGGGACAACCTAATGAAAAACTGTTTTTT. This gives the protein CASSPGQPNEKLFF.

The genes are TRBV10-1 and TRBJ2-7, with D possibly TRBD2 on 6 matching bases. V was clipped by 6 bases and J by 1 base, with 22 bases between them. Germline-derived CDR1 and CDR2 are WNHNN and SYGVQD (reference sequence). This CDR3 is 17 amino acids long. This CDR3 reads CASRGTSGRGFSYEQYF. CDR3 nucleotides: TGCGCCAGCAGGGGGACCTCCGGACGGGGGTTTTCCTACGAGCAGTACTTC.

The gene calls are TRBV10-1 and TRBJ2-3, with D possibly TRBD1 on 6 matching bases. V lost 6 bases and J 1 base, leaving 17 bases between the germline ends. The CDR3 sequence is 16 residues long. Looked up from germline, CDR1 is WNHNN and CDR2 is SYGVQD (reference sequence). As DNA, the CDR3 is TGCGCCAGCAGCGACAACAGGGAAGGAGGCACAGATACGCAGTATTTT. Translating it yields CASSDNREGGTDTQYF.

The chain employs TRBV5-1 and TRBJ2-1; D may be TRBD2 (6 bases). This CDR3 contains 16 residues. CDR1 and CDR2 (germline): SGHRS, YFSETQ. Trimming cost V 0 bases and J 3 bases, with 13 bases left between them. CDR3 in amino acids: CASSLARDSNYNEQFF. The CDR3 DNA follows: TGCGCCAGCAGCTTGGCTAGGGACTCAAACTACAATGAGCAGTTCTTC.

The V call is TRBV4-1, the J call TRBJ1-2; D is unresolved. Germline CDR1 MGHRA, CDR2 YSYEKL. The CDR3 extends over 14 amino acids. The V and J ends lost 0 bases and 0 bases respectively, with 5 bases between them. The CDR3 reads CASSQEQTNYGYTF. Written as DNA, the CDR3 is TGCGCCAGCAGCCAAGAACAGACTAACTATGGCTACACCTTC.

This chain joins TRBV4-2 and TRBJ2-7; 11 nucleotides align to TRBD1. V shed 1 base, J shed 6 bases, and the junction held 5 bases outside the gene matches. CDR1 and CDR2 (germline): LGHNA, YNFKEQ. This CDR3 region has 15 residues. The CDR3 loop is CASSQGDRGYGEQYF. DNA for the CDR3: TGTGCCAGCAGCCAAGGGGACAGGGGGTATGGCGAGCAGTACTTC.

J is TRBJ2-3 and V is TRBV7-3; 9 bases match TRBD1. The CDR3 sequence is 16 residues long. CDR1 SGHTA and CDR2 FQGTGA come from the germline V gene. V lost 6 bases and J lost 1; bases outside the gene matches: 8. CDR3 nucleotide sequence: TGTGCCAGCAGTTCTACAGGGGGCGCGGGCACAGATACGCAGTATTTT. It yields the protein CASSSTGGAGTDTQYF.

The chain recombines TRBV6-5 with TRBJ2-7, with TRBD2 matching 7 bases. With V trimmed by 5 bases and J by 3 bases, 4 bases remained unmatched. Germline V CDR1 and CDR2: MNHEY, SVGAGI. CDR3 size: 13 residues. In DNA, the CDR3 is TGTGCCAGCAGTCTAGCGGTTCACTACGAGCAGTACTTC. Its translation: CASSLAVHYEQYF.